This T cell receptor beta chain appears in the sequencing data of a study of T cells in Graves' hyperthyroidism and ophthalmopathy. Looking at the study overall: Initial diagnosis, before any treatment, was when peripheral blood was collected. Findings and caveats of the study: Among clonotypes expanded in thyroid above 0.001, most were also found in blood.

Notes on this clonotype: Its target is unknown.

What was amplified from RNA transcripts were TCR beta CDR3 regions. HTBI primers were employed in a first-round RT-PCR of the TCR CDR3. TCRdb called the multiplex PCR reads again in MiXCR, with one record for every CDR3 protein. Of some 600,000 distinct CDR3 sequences listed, approximately 15% were seen once; the top ten hold under 7%. Germline V lookup: CDR1 DFQATT, CDR2 SNEGSKA (reference sequence). The CDR3 consists of 17 residues. V gave up 0 bases and J gave up 1 base, with 18 bases separating them. The sequence was collected from a woman younger than 45 with Graves' hyperthyroidism that later progressed to Graves' ophthalmopathy. The V call is TRBV20-1, the J call TRBJ1-1, with D possibly TRBD1 on 5 matching bases. The sample consisted of blood. The CDR3 DNA is TGCAGTGCTAGAGATTGGTCGGGGACCAGACAGAACACTGAAGCTTTCTTT. It translates to CSARDWSGTRQNTEAFF.